Listed below are T cell receptor beta chains from one sample, sequenced in a study of T cell repertoires in cytomegalovirus infection. Each CDR3 protein gets one entry after TCRdb re-called the reads with MiXCR. The sample records about 450,000 distinct CDR3 sequences, around 32% being singletons. Specimen: PBMCs. The receptors were sampled from a human donor in good health (CMV status not recorded). Some clones in this sample may be carry-over from other donors' samples. The conserved cysteine and the conserved F or W are not part of the CDR3 here. Fields, in order: V gene, CDR3 length, J gene, CDR3 protein.

TRBV28	13	TRBJ2-4	ASSFGGGGRDIQY
TRBV19	13	TRBJ2-2	ASCERGGITGELF
TRBV6-2/TRBV6-3	11	TRBJ2-7	ASSPGQANEQY
TRBV19	12	TRBJ1-5	ASSASTGGQPQH
TRBV3-1	13	TRBJ1-5	ASSPRGNDNQPQH
TRBV7-2	15	TRBJ1-1	ASSPLQRQGFNTEAF
TRBV6-1	11	TRBJ1-2	ASSPDGINGYT
TRBV7-2	12	TRBJ1-6	ASSFLGLNSPLH
TRBV7-9	13	TRBJ1-6	ASSRPTRQGNPLH
TRBV7-9	16	TRBJ1-3	ASSESSSLQGKGNTIY
TRBV5-1	13	TRBJ2-1	ASSSTPGSYNEQF
TRBV11-1	12	TRBJ1-2	ASSLSPAIHGYT
TRBV4-3	14	TRBJ1-1	ASSPRGSRDRLEAF
TRBV6-1	14	TRBJ1-5	ASSDGLLTGNQPQH
TRBV28	13	TRBJ1-2	ASTLGRHPNYGYT
TRBV7-3	13	TRBJ1-4	ASSLNWQGTGKLF
TRBV10-3	14	TRBJ2-7	AISESDRESSYEQY
TRBV6-6	14	TRBJ2-3	ASSLGPPRGLDTQY
TRBV6-2/TRBV6-3	17	TRBJ1-2	ASSYSARGGTGSNYGYT
TRBV7-8	11	TRBJ1-2	SSSHTGTDADT
TRBV7-2	9	TRBJ2-3	ASTEANTQY
TRBV7-9	15	TRBJ2-7	ASSLAGGGPIGYEQY
TRBV12-3/TRBV12-4	13	TRBJ1-5	ASRTDREVNQPQH
TRBV7-3	11	TRBJ2-7	ASSFTSSYEQS
TRBV14	10	TRBJ2-1	ASSRTTLEQF
TRBV2	13	TRBJ2-5	ASSDARGPVWTQY
TRBV6-1	11	TRBJ1-2	ASSERQGSGYT
TRBV7-9	11	TRBJ2-1	ASSLAQGSEQF
TRBV4-1	12	TRBJ2-3	ASSQQRGLDTQY
TRBV11-2	14	TRBJ1-4	ASSLGTLGINEKLF
TRBV29-1	11	TRBJ2-3	SVVVSFTDTQY
TRBV14	11	TRBJ1-2	ASSHLREAGYT
TRBV12-3/TRBV12-4	13	TRBJ1-1	ASSLKTGPNTEAF
TRBV5-1	12	TRBJ2-1	ASSLRVSNNEQF
TRBV4-1	12	TRBJ2-7	ASSPTPLNYEQY
TRBV2	9	TRBJ1-1	ASSGLGEAF
TRBV4-1	18	TRBJ2-2	ASSQDFGLAGVPNTGELF
TRBV18	13	TRBJ2-5	ASSPGQALQETQY
TRBV4-1	13	TRBJ1-2	ASSHLRDREVGYT
TRBV12-3/TRBV12-4	14	TRBJ1-1	ASSLARPYMNTEAF
TRBV19	12	TRBJ2-3	ASSISVNTDTQY
TRBV18	11	TRBJ1-1	ASSPTRGTEAF
TRBV12-5	13	TRBJ2-5	ASAPGGAYQETQY
TRBV5-4	15	TRBJ1-3	ASSLGGGEQSGNTIY
TRBV12-3/TRBV12-4	13	TRBJ2-1	ASSSSGESYNEQF
TRBV28	15	TRBJ1-4	ASSPRQGATTNEKLF